Following are 19 T cell receptor beta chains from one sample sequenced in a study of radiation and T cells in renal cell carcinoma. Method: immunoSEQ multiplex PCR; TCRdb's copy keeps in-frame clones and lacks some. This repertoire shows some 72,000 clones, over 80% found once; its top ten account for 5.8%. Regarding time point: blood 2 weeks post-SBRT. Treatment defined: 15 Gy SBRT to primary tumor, nephrectomy 4 weeks later. Specimen: blood, collected from a patient whose treatment included radiotherapy and nephrectomy. All receptors come from a man aged 60-69 years with renal cell carcinoma.

On this clone itself: Other nucleotide sequences in the sample specify the same CDR3. The chain couples TRBV6-5 to TRBJ2-1; D is ambiguous. The V gene's germline CDR1 is MNHEY and CDR2 SVGAGI. The CDR3 runs to 12 residues. V shed 0 bases and J shed 7 bases, with 4 bases lying between them. DNA for the CDR3: TGTGCCAGCAGTTACTCGGGTAATGAGCAGTTCTTC. This sequence encodes CASSYSGNEQFF.

V is TRBV7-6 and J is TRBJ1-5, with 7 nucleotides matching TRBD1. Looked up from germline, CDR1 is SGHVS and CDR2 is FNYEAQ. The CDR3 contains 14 residues. V lost 2 bases, J lost 3 bases, and 1 base stayed unmatched. The CDR3 nucleotides are TGTGCCAGCAGCTTAACAGGGGCCAATCAGCCCCAGCATTTT. It yields the protein CASSLTGANQPQHF.

V usage is TRBV28 and J usage is TRBJ1-1; D remains ambiguous. The CDR3 is made up of 11 amino acids. Per the germline V gene, CDR1 is MDHEN and CDR2 is SYDVKM. Between the trimmed V and J ends, which lost 10 bases and 4 bases, there was a span of 10 bases. CDR3 in DNA: TGTGCCATTTTCTCCGCCACTGAAGCTTTCTTT. This encodes CAIFSATEAFF.

V usage is TRBV7-9 and J usage is TRBJ1-3; weak D call: TRBD1 (6 bases). This CDR3 has 16 residues. Germline CDR1 and CDR2: SEHNR and FQNEAQ (reference sequence). V was pared by 5 bases and J by 3 bases, with 17 bases between. This chain's CDR3 is CASSKNRVAGGNTIYF. The CDR3, as DNA: TGTGCCAGCAGCAAGAACAGGGTCGCGGGTGGAAACACCATATATTTT.

The chain has TRBV7-9 and TRBJ2-7; 7 bases map to TRBD2. Germline V gene data show CDR1 as SEHNR and CDR2 as FQNEAQ (reference sequence). CDR3 length: 12 residues. V shed 5 bases, J shed 6 bases, and the junction held 4 bases outside the gene matches. CDR3 residues: CASSIASGEQYF. In nucleotides, the CDR3 is TGTGCCAGCAGCATCGCTAGCGGCGAGCAGTACTTC.

This rearrangement joins TRBV9 to TRBJ2-1; D perhaps matches TRBD2 (6 bases). The CDR3 has 14 amino acids. Germline values: CDR1 SGDLS, CDR2 YYNGEE. V was trimmed by 0 bases and J by 8 bases, leaving 12 bases between them. CDR3 region: CASSVGGERDEQFF. The CDR3 coding sequence is TGTGCCAGCAGCGTAGGTGGGGAGCGGGATGAGCAGTTCTTC.

CDR3 nucleotides: TGTGCCACCGCCGGGGGACTTAGCTCCTACAATGAGCAGTTCTTC. Residues: CATAGGLSSYNEQFF. This chain joins TRBV10-3 and TRBJ2-1, with D possibly being TRBD2 (6 bases). Germline V gene lookup returns CDR1 ENHRY and CDR2 SYGVKD. CDR3 length: 15 amino acids. Deletions cut 10 bases from V and 0 bases from J, with 16 bases between.

V gene TRBV4-1 combines with J gene TRBJ1-1; unclear D gene. In germline, CDR1 is MGHRA, CDR2 YSYEKL. This CDR3 contains 14 residues. V gave up 0 bases and J gave up 5 bases, with 10 bases separating them. The CDR3 DNA is TGCGCCAGCAGCCAAGATTTGACATGGACTGAAGCTTTCTTT. Amino acid sequence: CASSQDLTWTEAFF.

The chain joins TRBV15 to TRBJ2-2, with unresolved D. The CDR3 sequence is 15 residues long. Trimming took off 4 bases at V and 4 bases at J, with 13 bases between the two ends. Germline V gives CDR1 LNHNV, CDR2 YYDKDF (reference sequence). The CDR3 loop is CATSISSTATGELFF. The CDR3, as DNA: TGTGCCACCAGCATCTCCTCTACAGCCACCGGGGAGCTGTTTTTT.

CDR3 loop: CASSLGGQGAGNIQYF. The DNA for the CDR3 is TGTGCCAGCAGCTTAGGGGGACAGGGGGCTGGGAACATTCAGTACTTC. The chain employs TRBV7-9 and TRBJ2-4; 12 nucleotides agree with TRBD1. Per the germline V gene, CDR1 is SEHNR and CDR2 is FQNEAQ (reference sequence). The CDR3 contains 16 residues. V was clipped by 1 base and J by 7 bases; unmatched bases: 5. Together with reference TRBV7-9 and TRBJ2-4, the CDR3 gives the full variable domain: DTGVSQNPRHKITKRGQNVTFRCDPISEHNRLYWYRQTLGQGPEFLTYFQNEAQLEKSRLLSDRFSAERPKGSFSTLEIQRTEQGDSAMYLCASSLGGQGAGNIQYFGAGTRLSVL.

The table lists this clone with a few counts. The chain uses TRBV7-3 and TRBJ2-1; no firm D call. V was clipped by 0 bases and J by 10 bases, with 10 bases between them. CDR3 length equals 13 residues. CDR1 and CDR2 (germline): SGHTA, FQGTGA. The CDR3 here is CASSLTGSREQFF. The CDR3 region has the DNA TGTGCCAGCAGCTTAACGGGGTCCCGGGAGCAGTTCTTC. Using reference TRBV7-3 and TRBJ2-1 for the parts outside the CDR3, the full variable domain is GAGVSQTPSNKVTEKGKYVELRCDPISGHTALYWYRQSLGQGPEFLIYFQGTGAADDSGLPNDRFFAVRPEGSVSTLKIQRTERGDSAVYLCASSLTGSREQFFGPGTRLTVL.

This clone was picked up a small number of times. The chain links TRBV5-1 to TRBJ1-2; the D gene is possibly TRBD1 (5 bases). V shed 4 bases and J shed 4 bases, with 17 bases lying between them. The CDR3 contains 15 residues. CDR1 and CDR2 (germline): SGHRS, YFSETQ. The CDR3 region is CASSPGTADLYGYTF. CDR3 DNA: TGCGCCAGCAGCCCGGGGACGGCTGACCTCTATGGCTACACCTTC.

The chain employs TRBV2 and TRBJ2-7, with D perhaps given as TRBD1 or TRBD2 (5 bases each). Trimming took 11 bases from V and 0 from J, leaving 14 bases between them. The CDR3 contains 13 residues. Looked up from germline, CDR1 is SNHLY and CDR2 is FYNNEI. The CDR3 sequence is CAEGEPSSYEQYF. DNA for the CDR3: TGTGCCGAAGGGGAGCCCAGCTCCTACGAGCAGTACTTC.

The chain carries TRBV4-1 and TRBJ2-3, with TRBD2 identical over 7 bases. The J segment lost 1 base and the V segment lost 0 bases, leaving 16 bases of the junction unmatched. This CDR3 has 20 amino acids. Germline V lookup: CDR1 MGHRA, CDR2 YSYEKL. The CDR3 DNA follows: TGCGCCAGCAGCCAAGACACGGGAGGAGGTGGACTTATGGGCACAGATACGCAGTATTTT. Residues: CASSQDTGGGGLMGTDTQYF.

CDR3 region: CASTASEQETQYF. CDR3 sequence (DNA): TGTGCCAGTACTGCAAGCGAACAAGAGACCCAGTACTTC. The gene calls are TRBV19 and TRBJ2-5; D not certain. V lost 7 bases and J 2 bases, leaving 11 bases between the germline ends. Germline V lookup: CDR1 LNHDA, CDR2 SQIVND (reference sequence). The CDR3 has 13 residues.

The chain combines TRBV28 with TRBJ2-7, with 9 positions matching TRBD2. Germline CDR1 and CDR2: MDHEN and SYDVKM. Unmatched junction bases numbered 10, after V lost 7 bases and J lost 6 bases. This CDR3 has 14 amino acids. The CDR3 sequence is CASTPSGTVGEQYF. CDR3 nucleotide sequence: TGTGCCAGCACCCCTAGCGGGACGGTGGGCGAGCAGTACTTC. The full variable domain, in which reference TRBV28 and TRBJ2-7 provide the parts outside the CDR3, is DVKVTQSSRYLVKRTGEKVFLECVQDMDHENMFWYRQDPGLGLRLIYFSYDVKMKEKGDIPEGYSVSREKKERFSLILESASTNQTSMYLCASTPSGTVGEQYFGPGTRLTVT.

V is TRBV5-6 and J is TRBJ2-5, with D perhaps TRBD1 (6 bases). CDR1 SGHDT and CDR2 YYEEEE come from the germline V gene. V was cut by 2 bases and J by 5 bases, with 10 bases left in between. CDR3 length equals 13 residues. The CDR3 sequence: CASSLGGAETQYF. In DNA form, the CDR3 reads TGTGCCAGCAGCTTAGGGGGTGCGGAGACCCAGTACTTC.

The rearrangement links TRBV7-9 to TRBJ2-2; D unresolved. Germline V CDR1 and CDR2: SEHNR, FQNEAQ (reference sequence). Trimming left V 5 bases short and J 4 bases short, with 2 bases between. The CDR3 consists of 11 residues. CDR3 region: CASSLTGELFF. The CDR3, as DNA: TGTGCCAGCAGCCTCACCGGGGAGCTGTTTTTT. Full variable domain (missing parts from reference TRBV7-9 and TRBJ2-2): DTGVSQNPRHKITKRGQNVTFRCDPISEHNRLYWYRQTLGQGPEFLTYFQNEAQLEKSRLLSDRFSAERPKGSFSTLEIQRTEQGDSAMYLCASSLTGELFFGEGSRLTVL.

The sample holds a few counts of this clone. The J gene is TRBJ2-3, the V gene TRBV7-2, with no clear D. CDR1 is SGHTA, CDR2 FQGNSA, per germline. Trimming cost V 1 base and J 5 bases, with 7 bases left between them. This CDR3 has 13 residues. In DNA form, the CDR3 reads TGTGCCAGCAGCTTAGGGGCCCGAGATACGCAGTATTTT. Its translation: CASSLGARDTQYF.